The rows below give T cell receptor beta chains drawn from one sample of a study of blood T cell repertoires in COVID-19. Sequencing was performed with immunoSEQ multiplex PCR; in TCRdb, only in-frame clones are kept and a portion is missing. This sample carries roughly 70,000 clones, roughly 87% of them seen once, and the ten largest clones take roughly a fifth. The sample taken for sequencing was peripheral blood. These receptors were taken from a woman of 80 years or more with acute or convalescent COVID-19. Each CDR3 is given with its conserved first and last residue. Each record gives: clone size, V gene, D gene, J gene, CDR3 protein, CDR3 DNA. A D gene is named only where the DNA matches it firmly. Size is stated for part of the rows, as once, few or many counts, or as a class when the clone is expanded.

-	TRBV11-2	-	TRBJ2-7	CASSLDRTLSYEQYF	TGTGCCAGCAGCTTAGATCGGACTCTATCCTACGAGCAGTACTTC
few	TRBV27	TRBD1	TRBJ1-2	CASGKQGAGGYTF	TGTGCCAGCGGGAAACAGGGGGCGGGTGGCTACACCTTC
-	TRBV6-1	TRBD2	TRBJ2-1	CASSAPGLAGPFTIYNEQFF	TGTGCCAGCAGTGCCCCCGGACTAGCGGGGCCCTTTACCATCTACAATGAGCAGTTCTTC
-	TRBV6-6	TRBD1	TRBJ1-1	CASRRQGNTEAFF	TGTGCCAGCAGGCGACAGGGGAACACTGAAGCTTTCTTT
-	TRBV5-1	-	TRBJ1-1	CASLDERAEAFF	TGCGCCAGCCTTGATGAGAGGGCTGAAGCTTTCTTT
-	TRBV7-2	TRBD2	TRBJ2-1	CASSLTSGGGTRNEQFF	TGTGCCAGCAGCTTAACTAGCGGGGGGGGTACACGCAATGAGCAGTTCTTC
few	TRBV30	-	TRBJ1-5	CASAWSGNQPQHF	TGTGCCTCCGCCTGGTCGGGCAATCAGCCCCAGCATTTT
-	TRBV9	TRBD1	TRBJ1-6	CASSVEGTGGNSPLHF	TGTGCCAGCAGCGTAGAGGGAACAGGGGGAAATTCACCCCTCCACTTT
-	TRBV19	TRBD1	TRBJ1-2	CASMGTGHGYTF	TGTGCCAGTATGGGGACAGGGCACGGCTACACCTTC
-	TRBV29-1	-	TRBJ2-7	CSVNSRGGYEQYF	TGCAGCGTTAATTCCAGGGGCGGATACGAGCAGTACTTC
-	TRBV6-5	TRBD2	TRBJ2-7	CASSYRGGASYEQYF	TGTGCCAGCAGTTACCGGGGGGGAGCCTCCTACGAGCAGTACTTC
-	TRBV5-1	TRBD2	TRBJ2-1	CASSLSGGATNEQFF	TGCGCCAGCAGCTTGAGCGGGGGGGCAACAAATGAGCAGTTCTTC
-	TRBV27	TRBD1	TRBJ1-2	CASRQGGYGYTF	TGTGCCAGCAGGCAGGGGGGCTATGGCTACACCTTC
-	TRBV3-1/TRBV3-2	-	TRBJ2-4	CASSQEVGLAGTKNIQYF	TGTGCCAGCAGCCAAGAGGTCGGGCTAGCCGGAACCAAAAACATTCAGTACTTC
once	TRBV19	TRBD2	TRBJ2-1	CASSIPTSGVWFF	TGTGCCAGTAGTATCCCGACTAGCGGGGTGTGGTTCTTC
-	TRBV23-1	-	TRBJ1-5	CASSQRGRSQPQHF	TGCGCCAGCAGTCAAAGGGGTAGGAGTCAGCCCCAGCATTTT
-	TRBV3-1/TRBV3-2	TRBD1	TRBJ1-3	CASSQGQGTTIYF	TGTGCCAGCAGCCAGGGACAGGGGACCACCATATATTTT
-	TRBV9	TRBD1	TRBJ1-3	CASSGDSFSGNTIYF	TGTGCCAGCAGCGGGGACAGTTTCTCTGGAAACACCATATATTTT
-	TRBV28	TRBD1	TRBJ1-2	CASSPAGEGAIPYGYTF	TGTGCCAGCAGTCCCGCGGGTGAGGGGGCCATACCCTATGGCTACACCTTC
-	TRBV9	-	TRBJ2-3	CASSISQGGDTQYF	TGTGCCAGCAGCATTAGTCAGGGAGGAGATACGCAGTATTTT
-	TRBV30	TRBD2	TRBJ2-5	CAWRLTSGSIETQYF	TGTGCCTGGAGATTAACTAGCGGGAGTATTGAGACCCAGTACTTC
-	TRBV7-2	-	TRBJ1-6	CASSVTTGRGSPLHF	TGTGCCAGCAGCGTAACCACAGGGAGAGGTTCACCCCTCCACTTT